This T cell receptor (beta chain) comes out of a study of cytomegalovirus exposure and HLA in healthy donors. Study background: Sequencing of 180 million or so T cells in an earlier analysis found 90 million to 120 million unique TCR beta sequences.

There are 14 residues in the CDR3. CDR1 is SGHTA and CDR2 is FQGNSA in the germline V gene. V was shortened by 5 bases and J by 2 bases, with 12 bases between the two germline ends. Points on this clone: Antigen: not known.

This PCR relied on a set of 60 Vbeta primers and 13 Jbeta primers. Here immunoSEQ multiplex PCR was the method, and the copy in TCRdb shows in-frame clones only, minus some. The sample gives about 160,000 clones, approximately 80% of which show up once; about 6.3% is in the top ten. Those who donated were healthy bone marrow donors. Study-level findings and limits: Fewer N-insertions (relative to the roughly 610-donor mean) were reportedly seen in an Asian-associated ancestry cluster in a later analysis. Cytomegalovirus association was assigned to 170 or so TCR beta chains.

The genes are TRBV7-2 and TRBJ2-5; D is perhaps TRBD2 (6 bases). The sequence was collected from a male donor in good health and CMV-seropositive. The sample was PBMCs. The CDR3 is CASSKDYPQETQYF. Here the CDR3 DNA reads TGTGCCAGCAGCAAGGACTACCCACAAGAGACCCAGTACTTC.